The entry that follows covers one TCR beta chain sequence. Its target is unknown. These data come from a study of shared clonotypes between healthy human individuals. General study findings and limits: Larger estimated richness was generally seen in naive subsets than in memory subsets. Relative to their counterparts shared across all four donors, non-shared clonotypes exhibited diminished generation probabilities.

Per germline, CDR1 SGHKS and CDR2 YYEKEE (reference sequence). The V end lost 3 bases, the J end lost 9 bases, and 19 bases lay between the germline ends. The CDR3 consists of 15 residues. Terminally differentiated effector memory CD45RA+ cells were excluded from the naive CD8 cells, which were CD45RO-negative and positively selected for CCR7. Sorted-subset replicate PCR reactions were performed with around 200 ng DNA, corresponding to tens of thousands of T cell genomes. The method was immunoSEQ multiplex PCR; TCRdb's version includes in-frame clones alone and lacks a portion of them. The table has about 2.1 million clones, more than 85% seen once.

The receptor comes from a man aged 18-30 years in good health. Some clones in this sample may be carry-over from other donors' samples. The sample was naive CD8+ T cells from PBMCs. This rearrangement joins TRBV5-5 to TRBJ1-5; weak D call: TRBD1 (5 bases). The CDR3: CASSWGSERGWPQHF. CDR3 sequence (DNA): TGTGCCAGCAGCTGGGGGTCTGAGCGTGGTTGGCCCCAGCATTTT.